Listed below are T cell receptor beta chains from one sample, sequenced in a study of brain metastases from non-small cell lung cancer. Repertoires were generated with immunoSEQ multiplex PCR, while TCRdb's copy carries only in-frame clones and drops some. The sample has around 1,700 clones, about four fifths seen once. Sequences were obtained from tissue from a brain metastasis. These receptors were collected from a donor at least 40 years old with non-small cell lung cancer. The CDR3 runs from the conserved cysteine through the conserved F or W. The order of the fields is J gene, D gene, clone size, CDR3 length, V gene, CDR3 protein, CDR3 DNA. D genes are given only for firm matches. Where a row states a size, it is once, few, many or the class of an expanded clone; other rows omit it.

TRBJ2-5 . . 14 TRBV4-1 CASSQGGLGETQYF TGCGCCAGCAGCCAAGGAGGGCTCGGCGAGACCCAGTACTTC
TRBJ1-1 . . 17 TRBV27 CASSLFASGGLNTEAFF TGTGCCAGCAGTTTATTCGCGTCCGGAGGACTGAACACTGAAGCTTTCTTT
TRBJ1-2 . few 14 TRBV10-1 CASRSGSHPYGYTF TGCGCCAGCAGAAGTGGGTCCCACCCTTATGGCTACACCTTC
TRBJ2-7 . . 13 TRBV9 CASSVEQGHEQYF TGTGCCAGCAGCGTAGAACAGGGCCACGAGCAGTACTTC
TRBJ1-2 TRBD1 . 15 TRBV18 CASSPPGTGNYGYTF TGTGCCAGCTCACCCCCCGGGACAGGGAACTATGGCTACACCTTC
TRBJ1-1 . . 14 TRBV6-1 CASSEEWVNTEAFF TGTGCCAGCAGTGAAGAATGGGTGAACACTGAAGCTTTCTTT
TRBJ1-1 TRBD1 . 17 TRBV5-1 CASSSSGQVSLNTEAFF TGCGCCAGCAGTTCGAGCGGACAGGTTAGCTTGAACACTGAAGCTTTCTTT
TRBJ2-3 . . 12 TRBV5-4 CASSLSADTQYF TGTGCCAGCAGCTTGAGTGCAGATACGCAGTATTTT
TRBJ2-7 . . 14 TRBV7-8 CASSLVRAGREQYF TGTGCCAGCAGCTTAGTAAGAGCAGGCCGAGAGCAGTACTTC
TRBJ1-1 TRBD1 . 14 TRBV5-1 CASSLTGGNTEAFF TGCGCCAGCAGCTTGACAGGGGGGAACACTGAAGCTTTCTTT
TRBJ2-5 TRBD1 . 14 TRBV5-1 CASSLQGRAETQYF TGCGCCAGCAGCTTACAGGGGCGCGCGGAGACTCAGTACTTC
TRBJ1-1 . . 13 TRBV30 CAWTNRVYTKAFF TGTGCCTGGACCAACCGAGTGTACACTAAAGCTTTCTTT
TRBJ2-5 . . 15 TRBV7-2 CASSLGTAFQETQYF TGTGCCAGCAGCTTAGGTACAGCTTTCCAAGAGACCCAGTACTTC
TRBJ1-1 . . 15 TRBV24-1 CATSDSQGYNTEAFF TGTGCCACCAGTGATTCGCAGGGGTATAACACTGAAGCTTTCTTT
TRBJ2-3 . . 10 TRBV30 CAWSLDTQYF TGTGCCTGGAGTCTAGATACGCAGTATTTT
TRBJ1-2 TRBD1 . 13 TRBV3-1/TRBV3-2 CASSPHRGGGYTF TGTGCCAGCAGCCCTCACAGGGGAGGTGGCTACACCTTC
TRBJ1-1 TRBD1 . 14 TRBV7-3 CASSLGQGHTEAFF TGTGCCAGCAGCCTAGGACAGGGGCACACTGAAGCTTTCTTT
TRBJ1-6 . . 12 TRBV7-4 CASSSAQGPLHF TGTGCCAGCAGCTCCGCTCAGGGACCCCTCCACTTT